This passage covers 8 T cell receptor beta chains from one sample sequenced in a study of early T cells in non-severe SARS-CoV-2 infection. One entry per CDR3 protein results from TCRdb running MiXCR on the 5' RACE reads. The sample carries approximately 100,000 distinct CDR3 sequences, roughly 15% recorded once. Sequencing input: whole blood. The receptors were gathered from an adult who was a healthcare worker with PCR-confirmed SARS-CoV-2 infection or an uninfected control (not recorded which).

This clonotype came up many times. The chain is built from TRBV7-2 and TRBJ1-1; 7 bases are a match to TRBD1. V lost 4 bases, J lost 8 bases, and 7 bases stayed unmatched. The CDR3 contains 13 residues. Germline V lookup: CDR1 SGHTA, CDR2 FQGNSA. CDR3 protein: CASSYRTGMEAFF. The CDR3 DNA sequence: TGTGCCAGCAGCTACAGGACAGGAATGGAAGCTTTCTTT.

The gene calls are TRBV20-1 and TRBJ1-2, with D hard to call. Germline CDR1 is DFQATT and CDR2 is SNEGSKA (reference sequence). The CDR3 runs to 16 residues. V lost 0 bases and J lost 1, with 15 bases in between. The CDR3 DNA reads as TGCAGTGCTAGAGATATAAGACATACTAATAACTATGGCTACACCTTC. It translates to CSARDIRHTNNYGYTF.

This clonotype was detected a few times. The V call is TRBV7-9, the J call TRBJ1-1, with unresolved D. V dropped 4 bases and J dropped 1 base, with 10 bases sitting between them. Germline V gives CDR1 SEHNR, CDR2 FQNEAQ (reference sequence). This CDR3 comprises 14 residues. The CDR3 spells CASSSFMGNTEAFF. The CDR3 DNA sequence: TGTGCCAGCAGCTCATTTATGGGGAACACTGAAGCTTTCTTT. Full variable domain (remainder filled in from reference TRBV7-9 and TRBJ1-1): DTGVSQNPRHKITKRGQNVTFRCDPISEHNRLYWYRQTLGQGPEFLTYFQNEAQLEKSRLLSDRFSAERPKGSFSTLEIQRTEQGDSAMYLCASSSFMGNTEAFFGQGTRLTVV.

The CDR3, as DNA: TGTGCCAGCAGCTTTTTACCCGGGACAGGGAGGAAGATTGAAGCTTTCTTT. Translating gives CASSFLPGTGRKIEAFF. The V call is TRBV11-2, the J call TRBJ1-1, with 9 bases that match TRBD1. After removal of 3 bases from V and 7 bases from J, the junction contained 15 bases not matched to a gene. The CDR3 extends over 17 amino acids. Germline CDR1 and CDR2: SGHAT and FQNNGV.

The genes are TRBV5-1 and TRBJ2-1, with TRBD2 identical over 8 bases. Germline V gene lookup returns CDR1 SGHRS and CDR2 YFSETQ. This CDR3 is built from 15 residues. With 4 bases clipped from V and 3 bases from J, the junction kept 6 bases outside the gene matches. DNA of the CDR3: TGCGCCAGCAGCCCGGAGCGGGGGCTCTACAATGAGCAGTTCTTC. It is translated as CASSPERGLYNEQFF.

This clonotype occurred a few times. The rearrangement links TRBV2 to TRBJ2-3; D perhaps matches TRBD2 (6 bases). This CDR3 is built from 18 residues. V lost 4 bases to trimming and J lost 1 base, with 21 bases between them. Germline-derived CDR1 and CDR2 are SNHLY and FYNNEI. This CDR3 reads CASSVLQTGTGGTDTQYF. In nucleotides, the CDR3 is TGTGCCAGCAGTGTCCTCCAAACCGGGACGGGGGGCACAGATACGCAGTATTTT.

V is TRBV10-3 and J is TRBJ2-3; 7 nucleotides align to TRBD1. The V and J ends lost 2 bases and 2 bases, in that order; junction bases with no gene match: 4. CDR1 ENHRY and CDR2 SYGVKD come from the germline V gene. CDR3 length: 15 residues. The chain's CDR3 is CAISEKGTATDTQYF. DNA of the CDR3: TGTGCCATCAGTGAGAAAGGGACAGCCACAGATACGCAGTATTTT.

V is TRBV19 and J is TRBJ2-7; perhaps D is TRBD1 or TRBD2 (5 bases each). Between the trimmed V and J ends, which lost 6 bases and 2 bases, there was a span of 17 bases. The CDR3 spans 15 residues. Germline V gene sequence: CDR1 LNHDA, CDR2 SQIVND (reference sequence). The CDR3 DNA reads TGTGCCAGTAGCCGGGACGGAGGTAACCCCTACGAGCAGTACTTC. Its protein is CASSRDGGNPYEQYF.